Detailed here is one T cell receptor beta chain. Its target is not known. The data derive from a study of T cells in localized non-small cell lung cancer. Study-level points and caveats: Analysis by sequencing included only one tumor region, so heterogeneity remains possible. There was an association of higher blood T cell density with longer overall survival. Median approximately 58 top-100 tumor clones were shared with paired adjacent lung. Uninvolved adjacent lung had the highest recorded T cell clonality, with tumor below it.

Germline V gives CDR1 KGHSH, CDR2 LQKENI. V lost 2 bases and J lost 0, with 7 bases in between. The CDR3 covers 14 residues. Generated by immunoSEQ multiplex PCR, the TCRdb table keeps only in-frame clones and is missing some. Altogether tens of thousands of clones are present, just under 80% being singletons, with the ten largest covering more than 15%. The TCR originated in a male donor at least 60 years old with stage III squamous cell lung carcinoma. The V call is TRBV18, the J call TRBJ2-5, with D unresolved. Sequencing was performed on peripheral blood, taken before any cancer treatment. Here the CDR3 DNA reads TGTGCCAGCTCACCATGGGGTTACCAAGAGACCCAGTACTTC. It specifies CASSPWGYQETQYF. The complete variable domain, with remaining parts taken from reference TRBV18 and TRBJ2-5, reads NAGVMQNPRHLVRRRGQEARLRCSPMKGHSHVYWYRQLPEEGLKFMVYLQKENIIDESGMPKERFSAEFPKEGPSILRIQQVVRGDSAAYFCASSPWGYQETQYFGPGTRLLVL.